The source of this TCR beta chain is a study of blood T cell repertoires in COVID-19. V lost 5 bases to trimming and J lost 0 bases; unmatched junction nucleotides: 3. This CDR3 comprises 15 residues. Germline V lookup: CDR1 SNHLY, CDR2 FYNNEI. The data were produced by immunoSEQ multiplex PCR, yet TCRdb's version contains in-frame clones alone and is incomplete. The sample lists about 400,000 clones, more than 80% seen once, with 1% to 1.5% in the top ten. This rearrangement joins TRBV2 to TRBJ1-4, with 7 bases that match TRBD1. The material sequenced was peripheral blood. The receptor was derived from a man between 40 and 49 years old with acute or convalescent COVID-19. The CDR3 here is CASSLTGPTNEKLFF. CDR3 coding DNA: TGTGCCAGCAGTCTGACAGGGCCAACTAATGAAAAACTGTTTTTT.